Each of the 22 T cell receptor beta chains below was sequenced from the same sample in a study of blood T cell repertoires in COVID-19. The repertoire was sequenced with immunoSEQ multiplex PCR; TCRdb's copy has only in-frame clones and lacks some. The data show 100,000 or so clones, 85% to 90% seen once. Sequenced input: peripheral blood. These receptor sequences come from a man aged 60 to 75 with acute or convalescent COVID-19.

This clone turned up a few times. The V call is TRBV21-1, the J call TRBJ1-4; the table's D call, TRBD1, was not checked against the DNA. TRBV21-1 corresponds to a pseudogene. The CDR3 has 19 amino acids. The CDR3 loop is CASRGGTGIKELLGEKLFF. The CDR3 DNA follows: TGTGCCAGCCGGGGTGGGACAGGGATTAAAGAGCTGCTAGGTGAAAAACTGTTTTTT.

The chain has TRBV3-1 (or the pseudogene TRBV3-2) and TRBJ2-7; 12 bases align to TRBD2. This CDR3 is built from 15 residues. V lost 4 bases to trimming and J lost 1 base; unmatched junction nucleotides: 2. Germline assignment: CDR1 LGHDT and CDR2 YNNKEL (reference sequence). The CDR3 region is CASSRGLAGSYEQYF. CDR3 coding DNA: TGTGCCAGCAGCCGCGGACTAGCGGGGTCCTACGAGCAGTACTTC.

This clone was observed a few times. The rearrangement uses TRBV7-2 and TRBJ1-5; no definite D call. The CDR3 extends over 14 amino acids. V was shortened by 5 bases and J by 2 bases, with 10 bases between the two germline ends. Germline V CDR1 and CDR2: SGHTA, FQGNSA. CDR3 residues: CASSTSEGNQPQHF. DNA of the CDR3: TGTGCCAGCAGCACCTCGGAGGGCAATCAGCCCCAGCATTTT.

This rearrangement joins TRBV6-5 to TRBJ1-1; TRBD1 is a possible D gene (6 bases). The germline V gene encodes CDR1 MNHEY and CDR2 SVGAGI. This CDR3 contains 15 residues. V was shortened by 8 bases and J by 4 bases, with 20 bases between the two germline ends. Written as DNA, the CDR3 is TGTGCCAGCGGCGGGGGCGCGTTCGGCTCCACTGAAGCTTTCTTT. Amino acid sequence: CASGGGAFGSTEAFF.

The rearrangement uses TRBV9 and TRBJ2-2, with TRBD1 identical over 9 bases. V lost 3 bases to trimming and J lost 6 bases; unmatched junction nucleotides: 6. Germline-derived CDR1 and CDR2 are SGDLS and YYNGEE. The length of the CDR3 is 15 residues. CDR3 amino acids: CASSGGQGRPGELFF. As DNA, the CDR3 is TGTGCCAGCAGCGGAGGACAGGGGAGGCCCGGGGAGCTGTTTTTT.

The V call is TRBV5-6, the J call TRBJ1-5, with D maybe TRBD1 (6 bases). The CDR3 is 14 amino acids. The germline CDR1 and CDR2 sequences are SGHDT and YYEEEE. V gave up 3 bases and J gave up 5 bases, with 12 bases separating them. This CDR3 reads CASSSGQNYQPQHF. CDR3 coding DNA: TGTGCCAGCAGCTCCGGACAGAACTATCAGCCCCAGCATTTT.

The count of this clone is one. The chain has TRBV12-3 or TRBV12-4 and TRBJ2-7; perhaps TRBD2 as D (5 bases). The ends were cut back, 4 bases at V and 4 bases at J, with 11 bases in the middle. This CDR3 spans 13 amino acids. The CDR3 sequence is CASSSIRGYEQYF. The CDR3, as DNA: TGTGCCAGCAGTTCGATCCGGGGTTACGAGCAGTACTTC.

The chain recombines TRBV5-1 with TRBJ2-7, with 9 positions matching TRBD1. V shed 3 bases and J 4 bases; nucleotides not matched to a gene: 2. Germline V lookup: CDR1 SGHRS, CDR2 YFSETQ. The CDR3 runs to 13 residues. The CDR3 coding sequence is TGCGCCAGCAGCTGGGACAGGGCTTACGAGCAGTACTTC. The encoded protein is CASSWDRAYEQYF. The full variable domain, completed using reference TRBV5-1 and TRBJ2-7, is KAGVTQTPRYLIKTRGQQVTLSCSPISGHRSVSWYQQTPGQGLQFLFEYFSETQRNKGNFPGRFSGRQFSNSRSEMNVSTLELGDSALYLCASSWDRAYEQYFGPGTRLTVT.

This chain links TRBV7-6 with TRBJ2-5; D might be TRBD1 (6 bases). Per the germline V gene, CDR1 is SGHVS and CDR2 is FNYEAQ. Trimming stripped 1 base from V and 1 base from J, with 7 bases between. This CDR3 region has 14 residues. The CDR3 sequence: CASSLGTAQETQYF. The CDR3 DNA reads as TGTGCCAGCAGCTTAGGGACAGCCCAAGAGACCCAGTACTTC.

The chain has TRBV7-8 and TRBJ2-7; 16 bases agree with TRBD2. The CDR3 loop spans 17 amino acids. Per germline, CDR1 SGHVS and CDR2 FQNEAQ. V lost 1 base and J lost 4; bases outside the gene matches: 4. The chain's CDR3 is CASSLVGLAGGPYEQYF. Written as DNA, the CDR3 is TGTGCCAGCAGCTTAGTGGGACTAGCGGGAGGGCCTTACGAGCAGTACTTC.

DNA of the CDR3: TGCGCCAGCAGCTTGGAGGGCAGGGGTGTGGTAGATACGCAGTATTTT. Protein product: CASSLEGRGVVDTQYF. V is TRBV5-1 and J is TRBJ2-3, with a possible D match to TRBD1 (6 bases). V was shortened by 0 bases and J by 5 bases, with 16 bases between the two germline ends. Per germline, CDR1 SGHRS and CDR2 YFSETQ. The CDR3 has 16 amino acids.

The sample holds a few counts of this clone. The chain couples TRBV29-1 to TRBJ1-1; D is unclear. The V and J ends lost 0 bases and 5 bases respectively, with 7 bases between them. The CDR3 length is 12 residues. Germline V gene data show CDR1 as SQVTM and CDR2 as ANQGSEA. The CDR3 spells CSVEDPGTEAFF. DNA for the CDR3: TGCAGCGTTGAAGATCCGGGAACTGAAGCTTTCTTT.

The rearrangement links TRBV30 to TRBJ2-7; D gene unclear. Germline values: CDR1 GTSNPN, CDR2 SVGIG (reference sequence). This CDR3 has 11 amino acids. The V gene lost 3 bases and the J gene lost 1 base, with 4 bases spanning the gap. The CDR3 DNA follows: TGTGCCTGGAGCCCTTCCTACGAGCAGTACTTC. Its translation: CAWSPSYEQYF.

Points on this clone: Sequence at one end of the junction differs from germline and may be a read error. The chain combines TRBV2 with TRBJ2-5, with D perhaps TRBD1 (6 bases). CDR3 length: 15 residues. CDR1 and CDR2 from the germline V gene are SNHLY and FYNNEI. The CDR3 loop reads CASRPNRVIQEIQYF. The CDR3, as DNA: TGTGCCAGCAGGCCTAACAGGGTTATACAAGAGATCCAGTACTTC.

V gene TRBV6-6 combines with J gene TRBJ1-4; 7 bases are shared with TRBD1. The germline V gene encodes CDR1 MNHNY and CDR2 SVGAGI (reference sequence). The ends lost 4 bases at V and 5 bases at J; junction bases unmatched: 4. The CDR3 has 14 amino acids. The CDR3 bases are TGTGCCAGCAGTTCCGGGACAGAAAATGAAAAACTGTTTTTT. It is translated as CASSSGTENEKLFF.

The rearrangement links TRBV18 to TRBJ1-2; 7 nucleotides match TRBD1. The germline V gene encodes CDR1 KGHSH and CDR2 LQKENI. V lost 2 bases, J lost 4 bases, and 4 bases stayed unmatched. This CDR3 region has 14 residues. The CDR3 region has the DNA TGTGCCAGCTCACCAAATCGGGACAGCTATGGCTACACCTTC. It codes for CASSPNRDSYGYTF.

The rearrangement links TRBV19 to TRBJ2-1; 9 bases line up with TRBD1. Unmatched junction bases numbered 14, after V lost 3 bases and J lost 8 bases. Looked up from germline, CDR1 is LNHDA and CDR2 is SQIVND (reference sequence). This CDR3 region has 17 residues. CDR3 sequence reads: CASSMVLRTGARDEQFF. CDR3 nucleotide sequence: TGTGCCAGTAGTATGGTTTTACGGACAGGGGCGCGGGATGAGCAGTTCTTC.

The count of this clone is one. CDR3 sequence (DNA): TGTGCCAGCAGTTTTCGGGGACAGACCTCTGAAAAACTGTTTTTT. Residues: CASSFRGQTSEKLFF. This chain connects TRBV27 to TRBJ1-4; 7 bases line up with TRBD1. Germline V gives CDR1 MNHEY, CDR2 SMNVEV (reference sequence). The CDR3 has 15 amino acids. V gave up 3 bases and J gave up 7 bases; unmatched junction bases: 8.

This rearrangement joins TRBV7-2 to TRBJ2-5; no clear D gene. Trimming left V 1 base short and J 1 base short, with 13 bases between. This CDR3 region has 16 residues. From germline, CDR1 is SGHTA and CDR2 FQGNSA. For the CDR3, the DNA is TGTGCCAGCAGCTTAGAAGTAGCAGTTGCCCAAGAGACCCAGTACTTC. It encodes CASSLEVAVAQETQYF.

This clone was recorded once. This chain uses TRBV6-5 with TRBJ2-1; TRBD2 matches at 8 bases. V lost 5 bases, J lost 7 bases, and 10 bases stayed unmatched. There are 15 residues in the CDR3. The V gene's germline CDR1 is MNHEY and CDR2 SVGAGI. The CDR3 loop reads CASSPREGGVNEQFF. The CDR3 DNA sequence: TGTGCCAGCAGTCCCCGGGAGGGGGGTGTGAATGAGCAGTTCTTC.

This clone showed up just a few times. The chain combines TRBV9 with TRBJ1-5; D unresolved. The CDR3 totals 14 residues. CDR1 is SGDLS and CDR2 is YYNGEE in the germline V gene. V dropped 0 bases and J dropped 6 bases, with 10 bases sitting between them. CDR3 loop: CASSVGERGQPQHF. The DNA for the CDR3 is TGTGCCAGCAGCGTAGGCGAGAGAGGTCAGCCCCAGCATTTT.

Concerning this clone: Other DNA sequences in this sample translate to the same CDR3. This chain links TRBV9 with TRBJ1-1; maybe TRBD1 (5 bases). V lost 4 bases and J 4 bases, leaving 14 bases between the germline ends. Germline V gene sequence: CDR1 SGDLS, CDR2 YYNGEE. This CDR3 spans 14 amino acids. CDR3 amino acids: CASSPRDSFTEAFF. The CDR3 region has the DNA TGTGCCAGCAGCCCCAGGGATTCTTTCACTGAAGCTTTCTTT.